This entry lists 7 T cell receptor beta chains sequenced from one sample in a study of blood T cells in healthy people across ages (dated by TCRdb to 2014 to 2015). Library prep was done by 5' RACE. Instrument on record: Illumina HiSeq 2500. A second PCR of roughly 7 to 11 cycles was performed with a sample-barcoded 5' primer and a J-beta primer mix. The public reads were reanalyzed by TCRdb: fastp trimming at Q25, MiXCR alignment, in-frame beta chains only. Identical CDR3 protein sequences are pooled into one entry, listed with their most common genes and DNA. The sample contains 800,000 to 950,000 distinct CDR3 sequences, almost 30% of them found a single time. The top ten hold 9.5% to 13% of the sample. These same records also appear under a second study, on T cells of mothers and their children.

The specimen was blood. Every receptor here comes from a woman aged 40 to 55 in good health.

The chain employs TRBV7-8 and TRBJ2-2, with no clear D. The CDR3 has 14 amino acids. Trimming shortened V by 3 bases and J by 2 bases, and 7 bases separated the two germline ends. Germline CDR1 SGHVS, CDR2 FQNEAQ. The CDR3: CASSFVQNTGELFF. For the CDR3, the DNA is TGTGCCAGCAGCTTTGTACAAAACACCGGGGAGCTGTTTTTT.

Remarks on this clonotype: The junction shows a germline mismatch at one end, possibly a read error. The chain links TRBV28 to TRBJ1-2, with a tentative D call TRBD1 (5 bases). Germline V gene data show CDR1 as MDHEN and CDR2 as SYDVKM. This CDR3 is built from 15 residues. Here the CDR3 reads CAGSIQGEANYGYTF. CDR3 sequence (DNA): TGTGCCGGCAGTATCCAAGGGGAGGCTAACTATGGCTACACCTTC.

This clonotype was seen only a few times. CDR3 nucleotides: TGTGCCAGCAGCCGCCATACGGGGAGCACAGATACGCAGTATTTT. Amino acid sequence: CASSRHTGSTDTQYF. The chain combines TRBV5-5 with TRBJ2-3; a possible D gene is TRBD2 (5 bases). Germline V gene data show CDR1 as SGHKS and CDR2 as YYEKEE (reference sequence). The ends were cut back, 4 bases at V and 0 bases at J, with 12 bases in the middle. The CDR3 extends over 15 amino acids. The full variable domain, completed using reference TRBV5-5 and TRBJ2-3, is DAGVTQSPTHLIKTRGQQVTLRCSPISGHKSVSWYQQVLGQGPQFIFQYYEKEERGRGNFPDRFSARQFPNYSSELNVNALLLGDSALYLCASSRHTGSTDTQYFGPGTRLTVL.

This clonotype was observed a few times. CDR3 protein: CASSSTSASYNEQFF. The CDR3 region has the DNA TGCGCCAGCAGCTCAACTAGTGCCTCCTACAATGAGCAGTTCTTC. The chain combines TRBV5-1 with TRBJ2-1; D may be TRBD2 (5 bases). Trimming cost V 3 bases and J 0 bases, with 10 bases left between them. Germline values: CDR1 SGHRS, CDR2 YFSETQ. The CDR3 consists of 15 residues.

The chain uses TRBV6-5 and TRBJ2-5; D call uncertain. The ends were cut back, 2 bases at V and 7 bases at J, with 14 bases in the middle. Germline CDR1 is MNHEY and CDR2 is SVGAGI. The CDR3 covers 14 residues. The DNA for the CDR3 is TGTGCCAGCAGTTACGGGCAGGCGGCTGCGACCCAGTACTTC. Translating it yields CASSYGQAAATQYF.

The chain uses TRBV5-1 and TRBJ2-7; the match to TRBD1 covers 9 bases. The CDR3 consists of 15 residues. V lost 4 bases and J lost 2; bases outside the gene matches: 7. CDR1 and CDR2 from the germline V gene are SGHRS and YFSETQ. The CDR3, as DNA: TGCGCCAGCAGCCACGGACAGGGGCTTGCCTACGAGCAGTACTTC. Translation gives CASSHGQGLAYEQYF.

This clonotype appeared a few times. This chain links TRBV6-1 with TRBJ1-1; weak D call: TRBD1 (6 bases). In germline, CDR1 is MNHNS, CDR2 SASEGT. CDR3 size: 15 residues. V was clipped by 6 bases and J by 7 bases, with 21 bases between them. CDR3 loop: CASRGLQDSRIEAFF. The CDR3 bases are TGTGCCAGCAGGGGCCTCCAGGACAGCAGAATTGAAGCTTTCTTT.